Listed here are 5 T cell receptor beta chains from one sample, sequenced in a study of shared clonotypes between healthy human individuals. Using immunoSEQ multiplex PCR, the repertoire was profiled, and TCRdb retains in-frame clones only, with some absent. The sample holds over 2 million clones; less than 95% are singletons and the top ten take around 0.35%. Sequencing used naive CD4+ T cells from PBMCs. Subset reported: CD45RA+ positively selected. These receptors were obtained from a man aged 18 to 30 in good health. Some clones in this sample may be carry-over from other donors' samples.

V and J are TRBV18 and TRBJ2-5, with 7 bases lining up with TRBD1. Germline loops: CDR1 KGHSH, CDR2 LQKENI. The V gene end was trimmed by 4 bases and the J gene end by 1 base; junction bases not matched to a gene: 15. The CDR3 is made up of 18 amino acids. The CDR3 loop reads CASSRRTPTGQSQETQYF. The CDR3, as DNA: TGTGCCAGCTCACGGCGAACCCCGACAGGGCAGAGCCAAGAGACCCAGTACTTC. The whole variable domain, filled in from reference TRBV18 and TRBJ2-5, reads NAGVMQNPRHLVRRRGQEARLRCSPMKGHSHVYWYRQLPEEGLKFMVYLQKENIIDESGMPKERFSAEFPKEGPSILRIQQVVRGDSAAYFCASSRRTPTGQSQETQYFGPGTRLLVL.

CDR3 in DNA: TGTGCCAGCAGTAACCGGGCCAAGAACAACCACGAGCAGTACTTC. Translation gives CASSNRAKNNHEQYF. The chain recombines TRBV6-5 with TRBJ2-7; no reliable D call. The V gene's germline CDR1 is MNHEY and CDR2 SVGAGI. Trimming took 5 bases from V and 5 from J, leaving 19 bases between them. This CDR3 is 15 amino acids long.

This chain connects TRBV7-2 to TRBJ2-7; D unclear. Germline CDR1 SGHTA, CDR2 FQGNSA. V was pared by 5 bases and J by 6 bases, with 11 bases between. The CDR3 has 12 residues. The CDR3 DNA sequence: TGTGCCAGCAGCACTTACGGCGGCGAGCAGTACTTC. This codes for CASSTYGGEQYF.

This chain joins TRBV30 and TRBJ1-1; D call uncertain. Per germline, CDR1 GTSNPN and CDR2 SVGIG (reference sequence). Trimming pared 0 bases from V and 5 bases from J, leaving 13 bases between. The CDR3 contains 14 residues. This CDR3 is CAWSVKGVETEAFF. CDR3 coding DNA: TGTGCCTGGAGTGTAAAGGGTGTGGAAACTGAAGCTTTCTTT.

This chain connects TRBV29-1 to TRBJ1-2; D unresolved. V shed 1 base and J shed 0 bases, with 9 bases lying between them. The V gene's germline CDR1 is SQVTM and CDR2 ANQGSEA. The CDR3 sequence is 14 residues long. CDR3 in amino acids: CSVEGARANYGYTF. The CDR3 nucleotides read TGCAGCGTTGAAGGGGCGAGAGCTAACTATGGCTACACCTTC.